The 13 T cell receptor beta chains listed next were all sequenced from one sample in a study of cytomegalovirus exposure and HLA in healthy donors. Vbeta (60) and Jbeta (13) primers were used in the PCR. Produced via immunoSEQ multiplex PCR; TCRdb's table is partial and in-frame only. The top ten hold 2% to 2.5% of the sample, which has some 170,000 clones, just over 70% seen once. Source material: PBMCs. These receptors all come from a human donor in good health.

The V gene is TRBV29-1, the J gene TRBJ2-1; 9 positions agree with TRBD2. The CDR3 is made up of 15 amino acids. The germline V gene has CDR1 SQVTM and CDR2 ANQGSEA. J was trimmed by 2 bases and V by 4 bases; bases with no gene match: 6. CDR3 sequence reads: CSVVFRGGAYNEQFF. In DNA, the CDR3 is TGCAGCGTTGTCTTTCGCGGGGGGGCCTACAATGAGCAGTTCTTC.

V and J are TRBV27 and TRBJ1-4; 7 bases agree with TRBD1. With V trimmed by 4 bases and J by 5 bases, 4 bases remained unmatched. The CDR3 has 14 residues. Germline V gene lookup returns CDR1 MNHEY and CDR2 SMNVEV (reference sequence). CDR3 protein: CASSWGTENEKLFF. The DNA for the CDR3 is TGTGCCAGCAGTTGGGGGACAGAAAATGAAAAACTGTTTTTT.

In its sample, this clone was seen a few times. This sequence joins TRBV4-3 and TRBJ2-1; TRBD2 matches 7 bases. With V trimmed by 0 bases and J by 4 bases, 3 bases remained unmatched. CDR1 and CDR2 (germline): LGHNA, YSLEER. This CDR3 comprises 15 residues. CDR3 sequence: CASSQDRRGYNEQFF. In DNA form, the CDR3 reads TGCGCCAGCAGCCAAGATAGGCGGGGGTACAATGAGCAGTTCTTC.

The chain couples TRBV7-9 to TRBJ2-5; 7 bases agree with TRBD2. The CDR3 sequence is 14 residues long. Trimming at V came to 11 bases and at J to 1 base, leaving 10 bases not matched to a gene. Germline V gene lookup returns CDR1 SEHNR and CDR2 FQNEAQ (reference sequence). For the CDR3, the DNA is TGTGCCGCCGAGGGAGGGGCATCCCAAGAGACCCAGTACTTC. It specifies CAAEGGASQETQYF. Full variable domain (outside the CDR3, taken from reference TRBV7-9 and TRBJ2-5): DTGVSQNPRHKITKRGQNVTFRCDPISEHNRLYWYRQTLGQGPEFLTYFQNEAQLEKSRLLSDRFSAERPKGSFSTLEIQRTEQGDSAMYLCAAEGGASQETQYFGPGTRLLVL.

This clone appeared many times. V and J are TRBV2 and TRBJ2-7; weak D call: TRBD1 (6 bases). This CDR3 region has 15 residues. CDR1 SNHLY and CDR2 FYNNEI come from the germline V gene. The ends were cut back, 0 bases at V and 5 bases at J, with 14 bases in the middle. CDR3 DNA: TGTGCCAGCAGTGAAGCCGTGGACAGTTTCGACGAGCAGTACTTC. Amino acids: CASSEAVDSFDEQYF.

V is TRBV7-3 and J is TRBJ2-3; D unclear. Germline V gene lookup returns CDR1 SGHTA and CDR2 FQGTGA. The CDR3 has 15 residues. Trimming cost V 3 bases and J 0 bases, with 10 bases left between them. The CDR3 DNA sequence: TGTGCCAGCAGCTTGTCCGGGTCTAGCACAGATACGCAGTATTTT. Protein product: CASSLSGSSTDTQYF.

The chain combines TRBV6-1 with TRBJ1-3, with D maybe TRBD1 (6 bases). V lost 6 bases and J lost 2, with 14 bases in between. Germline V gene sequence: CDR1 MNHNS, CDR2 SASEGT. The CDR3 spans 15 residues. CDR3: CASRTTQGTGNTIYF. CDR3 DNA: TGTGCCAGCAGGACGACACAGGGAACTGGAAACACCATATATTTT.

The V call is TRBV10-3, the J call TRBJ1-5; 7 bases align to TRBD1. The CDR3 is made up of 15 amino acids. V lost 5 bases, J lost 2 bases, and 6 bases stayed unmatched. Per germline, CDR1 ENHRY and CDR2 SYGVKD. This CDR3 reads CAISPQGVGNQPQHF. For the CDR3, the DNA is TGTGCCATCAGTCCGCAGGGGGTGGGCAATCAGCCCCAGCATTTT.

The chain uses TRBV28 and TRBJ2-3; TRBD2 matches at 13 bases. The V segment lost 8 bases and the J segment 5 bases; nucleotides outside the gene matches: 1. Per the germline V gene, CDR1 is MDHEN and CDR2 is SYDVKM. The CDR3 spans 13 residues. The CDR3 spells CASRTSGRDTQYF. The CDR3 nucleotides are TGTGCCAGCCGGACTAGCGGGAGAGATACGCAGTATTTT.

The V and J genes are TRBV30 and TRBJ1-5, with D unresolved. The CDR3 loop spans 14 amino acids. The V and J ends lost 4 bases and 5 bases respectively, with 15 bases between them. Germline CDR1 is GTSNPN and CDR2 is SVGIG (reference sequence). This CDR3 reads CAWNEGFYHQPQHF. DNA of the CDR3: TGTGCCTGGAATGAGGGATTTTACCATCAGCCCCAGCATTTT.

This clone was detected only once. The CDR3, as DNA: TGTGCCAGTAGTATAGGCAGGGACTATGGCTACACCTTC. This gives the protein CASSIGRDYGYTF. J is TRBJ1-2 and V is TRBV19; tentative D call: TRBD1 (5 bases). The CDR3 sequence is 13 residues long. CDR1 and CDR2 from the germline V gene are LNHDA and SQIVND (reference sequence). Trimming left V 1 base short and J 3 bases short, with 6 bases between.

This clone appeared a single time. The V call is TRBV7-9, the J call TRBJ1-2, with 8 bases matching TRBD1. V shed 9 bases and J 1 base; nucleotides not matched to a gene: 10. Germline CDR1 reads SEHNR; CDR2 reads FQNEAQ (reference sequence). The CDR3 extends over 15 amino acids. The CDR3 reads CASLKQGGLNYGYTF. The CDR3, as DNA: TGTGCCAGTTTAAAACAGGGGGGCCTTAACTATGGCTACACCTTC.

The table lists this clone with a count of one. The genes are TRBV9 and TRBJ2-2; 8 bases align to TRBD1. Germline V lookup: CDR1 SGDLS, CDR2 YYNGEE. The length of the CDR3 is 16 residues. The V and J ends lost 0 bases and 7 bases, in that order; junction bases with no gene match: 8. The CDR3 DNA is TGTGCCAGCAGCGTAGGTTCAGGGGGCGCAAACGGGGAGCTGTTTTTT. It encodes CASSVGSGGANGELFF.